One and the same sample provided the 3 T cell receptor beta chains below, sequenced in a study of T cell clones after liver transplantation. Measured with immunoSEQ multiplex PCR; TCRdb has only the in-frame clones, and not every one. The sample contains about 60,000 clones, about two thirds of which appear only once. This material consisted of CD4+ T cells from blood, taken before liver transplant. The origin of the receptors is a human donor who received a liver transplant.

J is TRBJ1-6 and V is TRBV28; tentative D call: TRBD1 (5 bases). CDR1 and CDR2 from the germline V gene are MDHEN and SYDVKM. V lost 1 base and J 0 bases, leaving 31 bases between the germline ends. There are 24 residues in the CDR3. The chain's CDR3 is CASSLLTGFGGQGWTSSYNSPLHF. The CDR3 DNA is TGTGCCAGCAGTTTATTGACGGGATTCGGGGGTCAGGGTTGGACTAGCTCCTATAATTCACCCCTCCACTTT.

The chain employs TRBV10-1 and TRBJ2-2; 8 nucleotides agree with TRBD2. CDR3 length equals 14 residues. Germline CDR1 is WNHNN and CDR2 is SYGVQD (reference sequence). J was trimmed by 5 bases and V by 3 bases; bases with no gene match: 2. CDR3 region: CASSDGRGTGELFF. As DNA, the CDR3 is TGCGCCAGCAGTGACGGGAGGGGGACCGGGGAGCTGTTTTTT.

The chain has TRBV14 and TRBJ2-7; D might be TRBD2 (6 bases). Germline-derived CDR1 and CDR2 are SGHDN and FVKESK. V dropped 1 base and J dropped 6 bases, with 16 bases sitting between them. The CDR3 covers 15 residues. CDR3 sequence: CASSQVGRLRGEQYF. The CDR3 DNA reads TGTGCCAGCAGCCAAGTGGGCAGGCTGCGGGGCGAGCAGTACTTC.